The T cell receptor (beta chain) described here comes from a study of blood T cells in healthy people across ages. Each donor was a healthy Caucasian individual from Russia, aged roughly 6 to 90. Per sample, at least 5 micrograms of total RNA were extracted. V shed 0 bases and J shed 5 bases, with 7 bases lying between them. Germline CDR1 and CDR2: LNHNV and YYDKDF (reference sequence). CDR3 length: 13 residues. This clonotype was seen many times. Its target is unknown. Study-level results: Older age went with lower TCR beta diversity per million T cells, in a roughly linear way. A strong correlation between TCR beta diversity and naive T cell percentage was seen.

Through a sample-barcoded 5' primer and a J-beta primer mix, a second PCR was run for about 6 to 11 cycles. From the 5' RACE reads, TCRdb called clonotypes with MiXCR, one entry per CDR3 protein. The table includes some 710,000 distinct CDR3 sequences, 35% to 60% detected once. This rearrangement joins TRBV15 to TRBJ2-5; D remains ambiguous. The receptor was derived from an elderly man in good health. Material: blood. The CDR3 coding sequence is TGTGCCACCAGCAGAGATCTCTCCGAGACCCAGTACTTC. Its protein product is CATSRDLSETQYF.